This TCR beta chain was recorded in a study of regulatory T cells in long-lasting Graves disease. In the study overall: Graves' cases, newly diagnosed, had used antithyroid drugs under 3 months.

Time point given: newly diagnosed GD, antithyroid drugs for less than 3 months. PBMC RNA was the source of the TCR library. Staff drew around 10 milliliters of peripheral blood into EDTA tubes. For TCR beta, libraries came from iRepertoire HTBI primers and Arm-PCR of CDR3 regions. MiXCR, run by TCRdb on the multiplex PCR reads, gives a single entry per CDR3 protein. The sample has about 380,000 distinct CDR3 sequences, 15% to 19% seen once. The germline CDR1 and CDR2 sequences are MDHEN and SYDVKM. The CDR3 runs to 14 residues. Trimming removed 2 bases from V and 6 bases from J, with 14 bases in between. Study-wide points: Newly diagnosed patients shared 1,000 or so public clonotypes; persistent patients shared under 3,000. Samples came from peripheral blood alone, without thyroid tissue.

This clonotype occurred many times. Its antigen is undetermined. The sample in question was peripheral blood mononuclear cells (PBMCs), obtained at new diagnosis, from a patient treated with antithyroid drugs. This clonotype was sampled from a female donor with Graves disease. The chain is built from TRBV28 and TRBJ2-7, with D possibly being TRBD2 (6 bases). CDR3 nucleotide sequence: TGTGCCAGCAGTTTAACTGGACCGACTAGCGAGCAGTACTTC. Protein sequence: CASSLTGPTSEQYF.